Included here is one TCR beta chain sequence, with context. These data belong to a study of blood T cell repertoires in COVID-19. Study-level information: The samples span acute and convalescent COVID-19 from the United States, Italy and Spain. T cells, B-cell-depleted T cells, or PBMCs provided the cDNA or gDNA that served as material.

Generated by immunoSEQ multiplex PCR, the TCRdb table keeps only in-frame clones and is missing some. The sample has over 200,000 clones, 80% to 90% seen once. Germline assignment: CDR1 LNHDA and CDR2 SQIVND (reference sequence). V trimming: 4 bases; J trimming: 9 bases; junction bases outside the gene matches: 33. The CDR3 extends over 22 amino acids. The V call is TRBV19, the J call TRBJ1-1, with 9 bases matching TRBD1. The TCR originated in a woman aged 45-65 years who had recovered from COVID-19. The sequenced sample was PBMCs or T cells enriched from blood (not recorded which). Here the CDR3 reads CASSTWTPFTGTGISGVGQAFF. In DNA, the CDR3 is TGTGCCAGTAGTACATGGACCCCGTTTACCGGGACAGGGATATCCGGAGTGGGTCAAGCTTTCTTT.